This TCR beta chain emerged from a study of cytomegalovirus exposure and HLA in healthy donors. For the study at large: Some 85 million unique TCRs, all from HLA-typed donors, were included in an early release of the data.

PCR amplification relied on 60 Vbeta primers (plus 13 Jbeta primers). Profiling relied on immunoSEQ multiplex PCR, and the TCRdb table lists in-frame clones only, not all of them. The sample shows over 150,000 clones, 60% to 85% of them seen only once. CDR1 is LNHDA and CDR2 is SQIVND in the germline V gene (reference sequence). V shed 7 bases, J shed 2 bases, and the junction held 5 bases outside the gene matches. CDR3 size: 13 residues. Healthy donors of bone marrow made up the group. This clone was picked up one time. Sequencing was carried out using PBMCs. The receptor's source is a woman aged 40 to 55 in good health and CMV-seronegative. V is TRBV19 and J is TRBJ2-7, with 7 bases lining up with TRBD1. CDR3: CASMGDSPYEQYF. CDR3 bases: TGTGCCAGTATGGGGGACAGTCCCTACGAGCAGTACTTC.